This T cell receptor beta chain emerged from a study of blood T cell repertoires in COVID-19. The method was immunoSEQ multiplex PCR; TCRdb's version includes in-frame clones alone and lacks a portion of them. Counted here are nearly 300,000 clones, nearly 90% occurring once; the ten biggest clones make up roughly 2.9%. Germline loops: CDR1 MGHRA, CDR2 YSYEKL. The CDR3 totals 15 residues. Trimming cost V 0 bases and J 2 bases, with 10 bases left between them. This TCR was recovered from a woman between 50 and 59 years old who had been exposed to COVID-19. V and J are TRBV4-1 and TRBJ1-1; D possibly corresponds to TRBD1 (5 bases). Sample: PBMCs or T cells enriched from blood (not recorded which). CDR3 DNA sequence: TGCGCCAGCAGCCAAGAGGGGGGAGTAAACACTGAAGCTTTCTTT. Residues: CASSQEGGVNTEAFF.